This T cell receptor beta chain stems from a study of cytomegalovirus exposure and HLA in healthy donors. Germline loops: CDR1 LGHNA, CDR2 YNFKEQ. The V and J ends lost 2 bases and 0 bases respectively, with 4 bases between them. The CDR3 loop spans 13 amino acids. PCR employed 60 Vbeta and 13 Jbeta primers. The repertoire was sequenced with immunoSEQ multiplex PCR; TCRdb's copy has only in-frame clones and lacks some. This sample has 80,000 to 100,000 clones, with around 80% found just once. The sequencing sample was made of PBMCs. The sequence was collected from a man between 25 and 39 years old in good health and CMV-seronegative. The rearrangement joins TRBV4-2 to TRBJ1-1; D not resolved. The CDR3 DNA reads as TGTGCCAGCAGCCAACAGGTGAACACTGAAGCTTTCTTT. Its protein product is CASSQQVNTEAFF.